These T cell receptor beta chains were read from a single sample in a study of post-analysis software for immune sequencing data. TCRdb called the PCR reads again in MiXCR, with one record for every CDR3 protein. This table has approximately 440,000 distinct CDR3 sequences, 40% to 55% appearing once. The sequenced sample was blood. Receptors were obtained from a girl aged 5 to 17 with multiple sclerosis. The CDR3 runs from the conserved cysteine through the conserved F or W. The D gene is left open where the match is weak. Clone size is given for some rows only: seen once, a few or many times, or a class if the clone is expanded.

>-|17|TRBD1|TRBJ1-2|TRBV4-2
TGTGCCAGCAGCCAAGAATCGGGACAGCCGAATTACTATGGCTACACCTTC
CASSQESGQPNYYGYTF
>-|14|TRBD1|TRBJ1-1|TRBV29-1
TGCAGCGTTGCCAGACAGGGAAGTTACACTGAAGCTTTCTTT
CSVARQGSYTEAFF
>-|16|TRBD2|TRBJ2-3|TRBV4-3
TGCGCCAGCAGCCAAGAAACGGGAGGGAGCACAGATACGCAGTATTTT
CASSQETGGSTDTQYF
>many|14|TRBD2|TRBJ2-4|TRBV20-1
TGCAGTGCTAGACTAGCGGGAGCCAAAAACATTCAGTACTTC
CSARLAGAKNIQYF
>-|15|TRBD2|TRBJ2-4|TRBV5-6
TGTGCCAGCAGCTTGACAAGCGGGAGTTTAAACATTCAGTACTTC
CASSLTSGSLNIQYF
>-|12|-|TRBJ1-1|TRBV18
TGTGCCAGCTCGACCTACGGTAATGAAGCTTTCTTT
CASSTYGNEAFF
>-|14|-|TRBJ2-5|TRBV5-1
TGCGCCAGCAGCTTGTCGCGGAACCAAGAGACCCAGTACTTC
CASSLSRNQETQYF
>-|16|-|TRBJ2-1|TRBV12-3/TRBV12-4
TGTGCCAGCAGACACCCTAGCACACCTTCCTACAATGAGCAGTTCTTC
CASRHPSTPSYNEQFF
>few|16|TRBD1|TRBJ2-7|TRBV5-1
TGCGCCAGCAGCGAACCCACAGGGGAAATTCTCCACGAGCAGTACTTC
CASSEPTGEILHEQYF
>once|16|-|TRBJ2-5|TRBV11-1
TGTGCCAGCAGCTCCAAGGGACCAGGGCACGCGGAGACCCAGTACTTC
CASSSKGPGHAETQYF
>-|15|TRBD1|TRBJ2-7|TRBV10-3
TGTGCCATCAGTGAGAAGCCGGGACAGTCCTACGAGCAGTACTTC
CAISEKPGQSYEQYF
>-|15|TRBD1|TRBJ1-1|TRBV7-3
TGTGCCAGCAGACCGGGACAGGACATGAACACTGAAGCTTTCTTT
CASRPGQDMNTEAFF
>-|14|-|TRBJ1-4|TRBV20-1
TGCAGTGCTAGATCCGGGACCCTTAATGAAAAACTGTTTTTT
CSARSGTLNEKLFF
>-|12|-|TRBJ2-7|TRBV28
TGTGCCAGCAGGAGCAGGGGTGGGGAGCAGTACTTC
CASRSRGGEQYF
>-|14|-|TRBJ1-1|TRBV10-3
TGTGCCATCAGTTCCTTAGGGGAGGACACTGAAGCTTTCTTT
CAISSLGEDTEAFF
>-|13|-|TRBJ2-5|TRBV7-2
TGTGCCAGCAGCATCAGAGGCACAGAGACCCAGTACTTC
CASSIRGTETQYF
>-|16|-|TRBJ2-1|TRBV24-1
TGTGCCACCAGTGGGCAAGGACGGGGAGGAGGACTTGAGCAGTTCTTC
CATSGQGRGGGLEQFF
>few|16|TRBD1|TRBJ2-7|TRBV9
TGTGCCAGCAGCGTAGTCCTCGGGACAGGGGGTTACGAGCAGTACTTC
CASSVVLGTGGYEQYF
>-|12|-|TRBJ2-7|TRBV7-2
TGTGCCAGCAGCTCGCCCAACTCCGAGCAGTACTTC
CASSSPNSEQYF
>-|15|-|TRBJ1-2|TRBV28
TGTGCCAGCAGTTTTCTCGCAGGGGAGTTATTTGGCTACACCTTC
CASSFLAGELFGYTF
>-|15|TRBD2|TRBJ2-7|TRBV6-6
TGTGCCAGCAGTTACCAGACTAGCGGGATTTACGAGCAGTACTTC
CASSYQTSGIYEQYF
>-|13|-|TRBJ2-7|TRBV2
TGTGCCAGCAGCTATATCGCACCGGGGGAGCAGTACTTC
CASSYIAPGEQYF
>-|15|-|TRBJ1-4|TRBV21-1
TGTGCCAGCAGCTTTCCAGGGGGCGCGCATGAAAAACTGTTTTTT
CASSFPGGAHEKLFF
>-|15|TRBD1|TRBJ1-4|TRBV27
TGTGCCAGCAGACCCACGGGACAGGCCGCGGGAAAACTGTTTTTT
CASRPTGQAAGKLFF
>-|16|TRBD2|TRBJ2-3|TRBV20-1
TGCAGTGCTAGAGGGAATAGCGGGAGGGTAACAGATACGCAGTATTTT
CSARGNSGRVTDTQYF
>-|16|-|TRBJ2-6|TRBV14
TGTGCCAGCAGCCAAGGAAGGTTCTCTGGGGCCAACGTCCTGACTTTC
CASSQGRFSGANVLTF
>few|17|TRBD1|TRBJ2-7|TRBV19
TGTGCCAGCGGATGGGGCACCACCGGGACAGGGAGCAACGAGCAGTACTTC
CASGWGTTGTGSNEQYF
>-|14|-|TRBJ2-3|TRBV27
TGTGCCAGCAGTCCCTGGACAGAAACAGATACGCAGTATTTT
CASSPWTETDTQYF
>few|16|TRBD1|TRBJ2-7|TRBV10-3
TGTGCCATCAGCCCGACATCATCGGGACAGACCTACGAGCAGTACTTC
CAISPTSSGQTYEQYF
>few|18|TRBD1|TRBJ1-4|TRBV20-1
TGCAGTGCTAGAGTCCGGGACAGGGGGCCCACAACTAATGAAAAACTGTTTTTT
CSARVRDRGPTTNEKLFF
>-|15|-|TRBJ1-4|TRBV12-3/TRBV12-4
TGTGCCAGCAGTCTTGGGTCCGGGGGCTGGGAAAAACTGTTTTTT
CASSLGSGGWEKLFF
>few|14|-|TRBJ2-5|TRBV7-9
TGTGCCAGCAGCTTGGCCAGATCCCAAGAGACCCAGTACTTC
CASSLARSQETQYF
>few|13|TRBD2|TRBJ2-5|TRBV5-1
TGCGCCAGCGGAGGGACTAGCGTTGGGGAGCAGTACTTC
CASGGTSVGEQYF
>few|13|TRBD2|TRBJ2-1|TRBV9
TGTGCCAGCAGAGGGACTAGCGGAAATGAGCAGTTCTTC
CASRGTSGNEQFF
>-|17|TRBD2|TRBJ2-1|TRBV11-2
TGTGCCAGCAGCTTAGTCGCCGGGACTAGGGGAGGTAATGAGCAGTTCTTC
CASSLVAGTRGGNEQFF
>-|15|-|TRBJ2-4|TRBV11-2
TGTGCCAGCAGCTTAGGACAGGCCCTGGGGGGCATTCAGTACTTC
CASSLGQALGGIQYF
>-|15|TRBD2|TRBJ2-1|TRBV20-1
TGCAGTGCTAGTTTATTACTAGCGGGAGACGATGAGCAGTTCTTC
CSASLLLAGDDEQFF
>-|14|TRBD1|TRBJ2-7|TRBV2
TGTGCCAGCAGTCCGAGGACAGGGAGGAACGAGCAGTACTTC
CASSPRTGRNEQYF
>few|14|-|TRBJ1-1|TRBV5-1
TGCGCCAGCAGCTTGGGCGGTGGTTACACTGAAGCTTTCTTT
CASSLGGGYTEAFF
>-|13|-|TRBJ1-2|TRBV14
TGTGCCAGCAGCCACGGGACGTCTTATGGCTACACCTTC
CASSHGTSYGYTF
>-|16|-|TRBJ2-7|TRBV5-5
TGTGCCAGCAGCTTACTGACAGACTTAAGCTCCTACGAGCAGTACTTC
CASSLLTDLSSYEQYF
>-|18|TRBD2|TRBJ2-1|TRBV4-1
TGCGCCAGCAGCCGTGAACCGGGACTAGCGGGTTCCTACAATGAGCAGTTCTTC
CASSREPGLAGSYNEQFF
>few|13|-|TRBJ2-7|TRBV28
TGTGCCAGCAGTTTAGGGGCAGGTATCGAGCAGTACTTC
CASSLGAGIEQYF
>few|13|TRBD1|TRBJ1-2|TRBV28
TGTGCCAGCACCGCAGGGGGCGAGAGGAGCTACACCTTC
CASTAGGERSYTF
>-|13|TRBD1|TRBJ1-5|TRBV28
TGTGCCAGCAGTACAGGGGTGGGTCAGCCCCAGCATTTT
CASSTGVGQPQHF
>-|16|TRBD2|TRBJ2-1|TRBV12-3/TRBV12-4
TGTGCCAGCAGTTCTCCTAGCGGGAGGTTCCTCGATGAGCAGTTCTTC
CASSSPSGRFLDEQFF
>-|13|-|TRBJ1-5|TRBV2
TGTGCCAGCACCTCGGAGGGGACTCAGCCCCAGCATTTT
CASTSEGTQPQHF
>-|15|TRBD2|TRBJ2-3|TRBV20-1
TGCAGTGCCCATAGACTAGCGACTAGCACAGATACGCAGTATTTT
CSAHRLATSTDTQYF
>-|16|TRBD2|TRBJ2-7|TRBV28
TGTGCCAGCAGTTCGCCTTGGGTAGCGGGAAGGGGCGAGCAGTACTTC
CASSSPWVAGRGEQYF
>-|20|-|TRBJ2-4|TRBV5-1
TGCGCCAGCAGCTTGGACCCCATGATCTTTACGCCGGAGGCCAAAAACATTCAGTACTTC
CASSLDPMIFTPEAKNIQYF
>-|14|-|TRBJ2-7|TRBV20-1
TGCAGTGCCAAGACACTAGCAACCTACAATGAGCAGTACTTC
CSAKTLATYNEQYF
>few|17|-|TRBJ1-2|TRBV15
TGTGCCACCAGCAAAGGGGGGCAGACGACAGGCGGCTATGGCTACACCTTC
CATSKGGQTTGGYGYTF